This T cell receptor beta chain was retrieved from a study of blood T cell repertoires in COVID-19. Profiled with immunoSEQ multiplex PCR; TCRdb holds only in-frame clones, not every one. Of around 250,000 clones listed, 86% were seen once; the top ten hold 2.2%. Germline V gene sequence: CDR1 SGHRS, CDR2 YFSETQ. The CDR3 extends over 17 amino acids. V lost 5 bases to trimming and J lost 6 bases; unmatched junction nucleotides: 10. The clonotype comes from a man aged 30 to 45 who had recovered from COVID-19. Sequences were obtained from peripheral blood. The chain couples TRBV5-1 to TRBJ2-3, with 15 bases matching TRBD2. CDR3 residues: CASRGLAGGLPTDTQYF. Here the CDR3 DNA reads TGCGCCAGCAGAGGACTAGCGGGGGGGCTTCCCACGGATACGCAGTATTTT.